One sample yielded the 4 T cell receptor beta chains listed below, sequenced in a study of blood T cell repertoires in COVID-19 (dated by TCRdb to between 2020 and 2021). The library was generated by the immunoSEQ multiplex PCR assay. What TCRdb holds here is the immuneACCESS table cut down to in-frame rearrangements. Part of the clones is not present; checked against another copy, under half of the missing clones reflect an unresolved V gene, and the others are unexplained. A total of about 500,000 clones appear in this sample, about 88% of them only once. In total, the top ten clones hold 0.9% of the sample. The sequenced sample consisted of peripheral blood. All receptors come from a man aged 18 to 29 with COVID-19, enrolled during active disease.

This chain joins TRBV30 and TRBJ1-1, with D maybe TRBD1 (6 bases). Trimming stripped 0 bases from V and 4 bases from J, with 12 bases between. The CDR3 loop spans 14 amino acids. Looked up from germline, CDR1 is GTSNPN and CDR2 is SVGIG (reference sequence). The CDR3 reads CAWSVWGLSTEAFF. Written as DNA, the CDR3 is TGTGCCTGGAGTGTATGGGGGCTCAGCACTGAAGCTTTCTTT.

The CDR3 protein is CASSSRGLGIDTQYF. CDR3 bases: TGTGCCAGCAGTAGCCGGGGACTAGGTATAGATACGCAGTATTTT. The chain joins TRBV5-5 to TRBJ2-3, with 8 bases that match TRBD2. V lost 5 bases to trimming and J lost 5 bases; unmatched junction nucleotides: 10. The CDR3 spans 15 residues. Per germline, CDR1 SGHKS and CDR2 YYEKEE (reference sequence). The entire variable domain, with the rest obtained from reference TRBV5-5 and TRBJ2-3, is as follows: DAGVTQSPTHLIKTRGQQVTLRCSPISGHKSVSWYQQVLGQGPQFIFQYYEKEERGRGNFPDRFSARQFPNYSSELNVNALLLGDSALYLCASSSRGLGIDTQYFGPGTRLTVL.

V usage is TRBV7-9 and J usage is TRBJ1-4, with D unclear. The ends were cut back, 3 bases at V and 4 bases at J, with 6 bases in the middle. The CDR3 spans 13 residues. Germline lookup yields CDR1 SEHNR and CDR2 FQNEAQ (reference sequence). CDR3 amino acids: CASSFTSNEKLFF. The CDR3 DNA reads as TGTGCCAGCAGCTTCACGAGTAATGAAAAACTGTTTTTT.

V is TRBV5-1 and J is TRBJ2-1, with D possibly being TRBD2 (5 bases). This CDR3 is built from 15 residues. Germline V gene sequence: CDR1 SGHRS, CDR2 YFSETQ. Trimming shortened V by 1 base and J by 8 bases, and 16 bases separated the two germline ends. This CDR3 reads CASSLTAGVKDEQFF. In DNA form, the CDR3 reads TGCGCCAGCAGCTTGACAGCCGGGGTGAAGGATGAGCAGTTCTTC.